Below are 4 T cell receptor beta chains sequenced from a single sample in a study of blood T cell repertoires in COVID-19. Sequencing used immunoSEQ multiplex PCR; TCRdb keeps in-frame clones, though not all of them. The sample has about 110,000 clones; roughly 80% are singletons. The material sequenced was peripheral blood. All receptors derive from an older woman with acute or convalescent COVID-19.

This clone was observed a few times. The chain is built from TRBV27 and TRBJ2-7, with D perhaps TRBD2 (6 bases). Looked up from germline, CDR1 is MNHEY and CDR2 is SMNVEV (reference sequence). Trimming cost V 0 bases and J 2 bases, with 14 bases left between them. The CDR3 totals 16 residues. As DNA, the CDR3 is TGTGCCAGCAGTTTATCGATCCCTAGCGAAGCCTACGAGCAGTACTTC. Translation gives CASSLSIPSEAYEQYF.

The chain has TRBV5-1 and TRBJ2-1; 7 nucleotides line up with TRBD2. The germline gives CDR1 SGHRS, CDR2 YFSETQ. The CDR3 runs 14 residues. V was pared by 3 bases and J by 8 bases, with 8 bases of the junction left unmatched. CDR3 in amino acids: CASSSRTGGDEQFF. The CDR3 DNA follows: TGCGCCAGCAGCTCGCGGACTGGGGGGGATGAGCAGTTCTTC.

The chain has TRBV29-1 and TRBJ2-3; 9 bases match TRBD2. The trim removed 1 base at V and 2 bases at J, leaving 4 bases unmatched. CDR3 length: 15 amino acids. The germline V gene encodes CDR1 SQVTM and CDR2 ANQGSEA. CDR3 bases: TGCAGCGTTGAAGGGGCTAGCGGGGTCACAGATACGCAGTATTTT. It yields the protein CSVEGASGVTDTQYF.

The genes are TRBV11-2 and TRBJ1-1; D possibly corresponds to TRBD1 (6 bases). CDR1 is SGHAT and CDR2 is FQNNGV in the germline V gene. With 5 bases removed from V and 1 base from J, the gap between germline ends came to 14 bases. CDR3 length: 15 residues. CDR3 protein: CASSPSRGANTEAFF. The CDR3 bases are TGTGCCAGCAGCCCATCCAGGGGCGCGAACACTGAAGCTTTCTTT.